A selection of T cell receptor beta chains follows, all from one sample in a study of blood T cell repertoires in COVID-19. Clones were read by immunoSEQ multiplex PCR, and TCRdb kept only the in-frame ones, dropping some. The sample lists some 330,000 clones, roughly 90% seen once, with more than 3% in the top ten. Sequencing used peripheral blood. The source is a woman in her forties or fifties with active or convalescent COVID-19. CDR3s include the opening cysteine and the closing phenylalanine or tryptophan. The order of the fields is D gene, J gene, clone size, V gene, CDR3 DNA, CDR3 protein. A D gene is named only where the DNA matches it firmly. Clone size, where shown, is once, few, many, or a class for clones that have expanded.

>TRBD1|TRBJ1-1|-|TRBV6-5
TGTGCCAGCATTCTGACAGGGGGCAACACTGAAGCTTTCTTT
CASILTGGNTEAFF
>-|TRBJ1-1|-|TRBV16
TGTGCCAGCAGCCCCTCGAGGGGGGGCACTGAAGCTTTCTTT
CASSPSRGGTEAFF
>TRBD2|TRBJ2-2|-|TRBV7-6
TGTGCCAGCAGCTCTTGGAAAGCGGGGACCGCGAACACCGGGGAGCTGTTTTTT
CASSSWKAGTANTGELFF
>TRBD1|TRBJ2-3|-|TRBV6-4
TGTGCCGGCAGTGACTCTGGGACAGGAAAAGATACGCAGTATTTT
CAGSDSGTGKDTQYF
>-|TRBJ2-1|once|TRBV4-3
TGCGCCAGCAGCCAAAGTCCAGCCTACAATGAGCAGTTCTTC
CASSQSPAYNEQFF
>TRBD1|TRBJ1-1|-|TRBV7-9
TGTGCCAGCAGCCTCGGGGGGACAGGGGATACCGAAGCTTTCTTT
CASSLGGTGDTEAFF
>TRBD2|TRBJ2-7|-|TRBV9
TGTGCCAGCAGCGTAGATGCGAGCGGGAGCTCCTACGAGCAGTACTTC
CASSVDASGSSYEQYF
>-|TRBJ1-1|-|TRBV28
TGTGCCAGCACTTGGTACAGGGATACTGAAGCTTTCTTT
CASTWYRDTEAFF
>TRBD1|TRBJ2-3|-|TRBV4-3
TGCGCCAGCAGCCGAGGGACAACAGGGGGAACAGATACGCAGTATTTT
CASSRGTTGGTDTQYF
>-|TRBJ1-3|-|TRBV7-2
TGTGCCAGCAGATCGTCAGGGCCTGGAAACACCATATATTTT
CASRSSGPGNTIYF
>TRBD2|TRBJ2-7|-|TRBV7-2
TGTGCCAGCAGCTTAACGGGCGGGAGGAACGAGCAGTACTTC
CASSLTGGRNEQYF
>TRBD1|TRBJ2-3|-|TRBV28
TGTGCCAGCAGTTTAGGACAGGGCCGAGATACGCAGTATTTT
CASSLGQGRDTQYF
>-|TRBJ2-1|-|TRBV6-5
TGTGCCAGCAGTTACGGCGGGCCCCCTTACAATGAGCAGTTCTTC
CASSYGGPPYNEQFF